These 3 T cell receptor beta chains were all obtained from the same sample, sequenced in a study of blood T cell repertoires in COVID-19 (dated by TCRdb to about 2020). The library was obtained by the immunoSEQ multiplex PCR assay. The table comes from immuneACCESS by way of TCRdb, which keeps in-frame sequences with V and J called. Part of the clones is missing from these tables; in studies checked, under half for an unresolved V gene and the rest for unknown reasons. The sample yields about 140,000 clones; approximately 83% were counted once. In total, the top ten clones hold under 4.5% of the sample. What was sequenced was peripheral blood. Source of these receptors: an older woman with acute or convalescent COVID-19.

The chain employs TRBV7-9 and TRBJ2-3; 11 bases match TRBD2. The CDR3 sequence is 15 residues long. CDR1 is SEHNR and CDR2 is FQNEAQ in the germline V gene (reference sequence). V was clipped by 6 bases and J by 4 bases; unmatched bases: 6. The CDR3 spells CASRQTSGISDTQYF. The CDR3 DNA reads as TGTGCCAGCAGGCAGACTAGCGGGATTTCAGATACGCAGTATTTT.

The chain has TRBV27 and TRBJ2-4, with 9 bases aligning to TRBD1. With 4 bases clipped from V and 7 bases from J, the junction kept 8 bases outside the gene matches. From germline, CDR1 is MNHEY and CDR2 SMNVEV (reference sequence). CDR3 length: 15 amino acids. CDR3 amino acids: CASSSSGTGYNIQYF. In DNA, the CDR3 is TGTGCCAGCAGTTCATCCGGGACAGGGTATAACATTCAGTACTTC.

The genes are TRBV6-4 and TRBJ2-2; tentatively, D is TRBD2 (5 bases). The V end was cut by 7 bases, the J end by 5 bases, with 11 bases between. Germline CDR1 is MRHNA and CDR2 is SNTAGT. CDR3 length: 13 amino acids. The CDR3 sequence is CASKRTQTGELFF. CDR3 in DNA: TGTGCCAGCAAGCGGACCCAAACCGGGGAGCTGTTTTTT.